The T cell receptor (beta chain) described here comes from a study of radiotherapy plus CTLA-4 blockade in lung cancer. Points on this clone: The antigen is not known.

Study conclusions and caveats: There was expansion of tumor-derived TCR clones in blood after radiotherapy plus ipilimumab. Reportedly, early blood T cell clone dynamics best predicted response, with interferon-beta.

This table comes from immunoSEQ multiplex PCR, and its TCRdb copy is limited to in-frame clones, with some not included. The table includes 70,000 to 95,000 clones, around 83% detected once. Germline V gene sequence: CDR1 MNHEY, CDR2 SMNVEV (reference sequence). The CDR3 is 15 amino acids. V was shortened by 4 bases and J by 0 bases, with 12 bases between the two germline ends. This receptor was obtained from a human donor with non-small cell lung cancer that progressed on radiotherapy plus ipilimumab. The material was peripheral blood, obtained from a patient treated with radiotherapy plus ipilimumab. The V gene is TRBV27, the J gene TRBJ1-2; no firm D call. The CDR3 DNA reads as TGTGCCAGCAGTTCCCCCGCAGGCCCTAACTATGGCTACACCTTC. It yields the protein CASSSPAGPNYGYTF.